This T cell receptor (beta chain) originates from a study of neoadjuvant anti-PD-1 for oral cavity cancer. Overall study: Most patients had three to four biweekly doses of 3 mg/kg nivolumab before resection. Patients without progression received a fourth nivolumab dose around day 43, then surgical resection on days 50-56. Study results and caveats: Higher pretreatment blood Treg/Th17 ratios correlated with higher pretreatment blood and lower post-treatment tumor TCRbeta clonality.

After removal of 4 bases from V and 2 bases from J, the junction contained 6 bases not matched to a gene. The CDR3 runs to 16 residues. Germline CDR1 and CDR2: SGHVS and FNYEAQ. This clone was seen only a few times. No antigen is known for it. Generated by immunoSEQ multiplex PCR, the TCRdb table keeps only in-frame clones and is missing some. The data hold 20,000 to 25,000 clones, with 26% observed a single time. The time point denotes: after neoadjuvant nivolumab, at surgical resection. This sequence joins TRBV7-6 and TRBJ2-3, with TRBD2 identical over 10 bases. The specimen was tumor tissue, collected after nivolumab (anti-PD-1) treatment. The TCR was taken from a person aged 35-79 years with oral cavity squamous cell carcinoma. This CDR3 reads CASSSFSGRYTDTQYF. The CDR3 nucleotides read TGTGCCAGCAGCTCCTTTAGCGGGAGGTACACAGATACGCAGTATTTT.